The 27 T cell receptor beta chains presented below share a single source sample, sequenced in a study of spatial heterogeneity in lung cancer. Notes on the study in general: For expanded intratumoral alpha and beta TCRs, counts tracked tumor mutation counts.

Which antigens these TCRs recognize remains unknown. TCRdb processed the 5' RACE reads anew with MiXCR; each CDR3 protein has one entry. The sample has 8,700 or so distinct CDR3 sequences; roughly an eighth are singletons. Time point reported: sample taken at primary tumor resection. Here the sequenced sample was lung tumor tissue, taken at surgery. These TCRs come from a male donor with early-stage non-small cell lung cancer.

This clonotype was detected ten times or more. Little can be read into the size of this beta chain, an off-target read in a library designed for alpha chains. The chain links TRBV19 to TRBJ1-5; D is possibly TRBD1 (5 bases). Germline loops: CDR1 LNHDA, CDR2 SQIVND (reference sequence). V lost 3 bases to trimming and J lost 9 bases, with 9 bases between them. There are 12 residues in the CDR3. CDR3 protein: CASSMWGSPQHF. The CDR3 DNA is TGTGCCAGTAGTATGTGGGGGTCGCCCCAGCATTTT.

As concerns this clonotype: This beta chain represents an off-target read in a library built for alpha chains; its size is of limited meaning. This chain joins TRBV29-1 and TRBJ1-1, with 7 bases that match TRBD1. The CDR3 contains 14 residues. Germline CDR1 SQVTM, CDR2 ANQGSEA. V was clipped by 5 bases and J by 4 bases; unmatched bases: 10. In DNA form, the CDR3 reads TGCAGCGTTAACCGACAGGGTTTGGGCACTGAAGCTTTCTTT. Amino acid sequence: CSVNRQGLGTEAFF.

In the case of this clonotype: The library was designed around alpha chains, so this beta chain is a stray read whose abundance carries little weight. This chain connects TRBV7-8 to TRBJ2-4, with a weak D call TRBD1 (5 bases). Germline V CDR1 and CDR2: SGHVS, FQNEAQ. Trimming left V 4 bases short and J 0 bases short, with 7 bases between. This CDR3 is built from 14 residues. The CDR3 DNA reads TGTGCCAGCAGCTCGACAGAAGCCAAAAACATTCAGTACTTC. Translating it yields CASSSTEAKNIQYF.

This clonotype was counted at least ten times. This beta chain is an off-target read within a library intended for alpha chains, so its frequency means little. This rearrangement joins TRBV6-5 to TRBJ2-3; 7 bases match TRBD2. The CDR3 consists of 17 residues. V lost 0 bases to trimming and J lost 2 bases; unmatched junction nucleotides: 8. Germline loops: CDR1 MNHEY, CDR2 SVGAGI. CDR3 sequence (DNA): TGTGCCAGCAGTTACTCGAGCGGGGTCGAACTCACAGATACGCAGTATTTT. Residues: CASSYSSGVELTDTQYF.

This clonotype was detected ten times or more. Since it is a stray read in a library aimed at alpha chains, this beta chain has a size that is not meaningful. This rearrangement joins TRBV6-2 or TRBV6-3 to TRBJ2-7; D could derive from TRBD1 or TRBD2 (5 bases each). CDR1 is MNHEY and CDR2 is SVGEGT in the germline V gene. The V gene lost 6 bases and the J gene lost 2 bases, with 20 bases spanning the gap. The CDR3 has 16 amino acids. The CDR3 loop reads CASRHGTTGRTYEQYF. CDR3 DNA: TGTGCCAGCAGGCACGGGACCACCGGGCGTACCTACGAGCAGTACTTC.

This clonotype was counted ten times or more. This beta chain lies outside the target of a library built for alpha chains; its clone size means little. V and J are TRBV18 and TRBJ1-1; D is ambiguous. The V end was cut by 1 base, the J end by 6 bases, with 15 bases between. Germline lookup yields CDR1 KGHSH and CDR2 LQKENI. The length of the CDR3 is 15 residues. The CDR3 loop is CASSPLSIPWAEAFF. The CDR3 nucleotides are TGTGCCAGCTCACCACTTTCCATCCCGTGGGCTGAAGCTTTCTTT.

The table lists this clonotype with many counts. This beta chain is an unintended read in a library built for alpha chains; its size means little. The chain couples TRBV30 to TRBJ1-1; D is possibly TRBD1 (6 bases). The V end was cut by 1 base, the J end by 11 bases, with 14 bases between. Per the germline V gene, CDR1 is GTSNPN and CDR2 is SVGIG (reference sequence). The CDR3 contains 12 residues. The CDR3 region is CAWSAPGHLAFF. CDR3 nucleotide sequence: TGTGCCTGGAGTGCCCCGGGACATTTGGCTTTCTTT.

Within the sample, this clonotype is medium-sized (0.01 to 0.1%). A library prepared for alpha chains yielded this beta chain as an off-target read; its size is of little meaning. The chain joins TRBV18 to TRBJ2-1; 9 nucleotides match TRBD2. Germline CDR1 is KGHSH and CDR2 is LQKENI. This CDR3 has 14 amino acids. V lost 3 bases, J lost 8 bases, and 5 bases stayed unmatched. In DNA form, the CDR3 reads TGTGCCAGCTCACCGGATAGCGGGAGCTATGAGCAGTTCTTC. Protein sequence: CASSPDSGSYEQFF.

Note on this clonotype: This beta chain represents an off-target read in a library built for alpha chains; its size is of limited meaning. V and J are TRBV27 and TRBJ2-7, with D uncertain. Germline lookup yields CDR1 MNHEY and CDR2 SMNVEV (reference sequence). Trimming shortened V by 5 bases and J by 2 bases, and 13 bases separated the two germline ends. This CDR3 region has 14 residues. Here the CDR3 reads CASSPLQLPYEQYF. CDR3 in DNA: TGTGCCAGCAGTCCCCTGCAATTGCCCTACGAGCAGTACTTC.

This clonotype is judged medium-sized. This beta chain came through as a stray read in a library set up for alpha chains, and its size says little. The CDR3 DNA is TGTGCCAGCAGCTTATTTAAGAGGGGAGATACGCAGTATTTT. This sequence encodes CASSLFKRGDTQYF. The chain employs TRBV7-2 and TRBJ2-3, with D perhaps matching TRBD1 or TRBD2 (5 bases each). CDR1 is SGHTA and CDR2 is FQGNSA in the germline V gene. There are 14 residues in the CDR3. V was trimmed by 2 bases and J by 5 bases, leaving 11 bases between them.

This clonotype was found many times. For a library built for alpha chains, this beta chain is a stray read; little rests on its size. The chain carries TRBV7-2 and TRBJ2-1; D gene unclear. The germline V gene has CDR1 SGHTA and CDR2 FQGNSA. V was clipped by 1 base and J by 3 bases, with 10 bases between them. This CDR3 is built from 15 residues. The CDR3 nucleotides read TGTGCCAGCAGCTTAGATAACCCCAGCTACAATGAGCAGTTCTTC. Translating it yields CASSLDNPSYNEQFF.

This clonotype was observed many times. A library made for alpha chains picked up this beta chain off target, so its size means little. The V call is TRBV2, the J call TRBJ2-2, with 11 nucleotides matching TRBD2. J gave up 7 bases and V 7 bases, and 8 bases lay outside the gene matches. Germline V gives CDR1 SNHLY, CDR2 FYNNEI. The CDR3 runs 15 residues. The CDR3 reads CASIQTSGSGGELFF. In nucleotides, the CDR3 is TGTGCCAGCATACAAACTAGCGGGAGTGGCGGGGAGCTGTTTTTT.

This clonotype occurred many times. In a library made to pick up alpha chains, this beta chain is a stray read with a size that means little. Here the CDR3 reads CSASGQTGELFF. The CDR3 region has the DNA TGCAGTGCTTCCGGGCAGACCGGGGAGCTGTTTTTT. The chain joins TRBV20-1 to TRBJ2-2, with D hard to call. V was cut by 5 bases and J by 5 bases, with 9 bases left in between. Germline V gene data show CDR1 as DFQATT and CDR2 as SNEGSKA (reference sequence). The CDR3 extends over 12 amino acids.

This clonotype was observed many times. This beta chain is an unintended read in a library built for alpha chains; its size means little. The chain links TRBV20-1 to TRBJ2-1; 9 positions agree with TRBD2. V lost 0 bases, J lost 9 bases, and 9 bases stayed unmatched. The germline gives CDR1 DFQATT, CDR2 SNEGSKA (reference sequence). CDR3 length equals 15 residues. Here the CDR3 reads CSAREGSGSNGEQFF. In DNA, the CDR3 is TGCAGTGCTAGAGAGGGTAGCGGGAGTAACGGTGAGCAGTTCTTC.

This clonotype was recorded at least ten times. This beta chain appears as a stray read in a library generated for alpha chains; its size is not informative. The chain recombines TRBV29-1 with TRBJ2-1, with D possibly matching TRBD1 (6 bases). With 6 bases removed from V and 7 bases from J, the gap between germline ends came to 16 bases. CDR1 and CDR2 (germline): SQVTM, ANQGSEA. The length of the CDR3 is 13 residues. CDR3 nucleotides: TGCAGCGTCATATTATATAGGGGGAATGAGCAGTTCTTC. Translating it yields CSVILYRGNEQFF.

This clonotype was counted at least ten times. This beta chain represents an off-target read in a library built for alpha chains; its size is of limited meaning. This chain connects TRBV20-1 to TRBJ1-3, with no clear D. The CDR3 sequence is 15 residues long. V was cut by 3 bases and J by 0 bases, with 12 bases left in between. In germline, CDR1 is DFQATT, CDR2 SNEGSKA (reference sequence). CDR3 nucleotides: TGCAGTGCTAGTAAGCGTTTCAACTCTGGAAACACCATATATTTT. Encoded protein: CSASKRFNSGNTIYF.

Judged by abundance, this clonotype is medium-sized. The size of this beta chain means little, since it is a stray read in a library made for alpha chains. The chain uses TRBV20-1 and TRBJ2-6; no clear D. The CDR3 has 17 residues. The V end lost 1 base, the J end lost 4 bases, and 17 bases lay between the germline ends. In germline, CDR1 is DFQATT, CDR2 SNEGSKA (reference sequence). The CDR3 protein is CSARASPGMAGANVLTF. CDR3 bases: TGCAGTGCTAGAGCCTCTCCGGGTATGGCCGGGGCCAACGTCCTGACTTTC.

This clonotype showed up many times. With the library built for alpha chains, this beta chain is off target and its frequency is not meaningful. This chain connects TRBV6-1 to TRBJ2-1, with 10 positions matching TRBD2. The germline V gene has CDR1 MNHNS and CDR2 SASEGT. The CDR3 covers 17 residues. Losses at the gene ends were 3 bases for V and 4 bases for J; bases not matched to a gene: 9. The CDR3, as DNA: TGTGCCAGCAGTGAGCCTACGGGTAGCGGGAGGTACAATGAGCAGTTCTTC. Amino acids: CASSEPTGSGRYNEQFF.

This clonotype was picked up many times. This beta chain is off target for a library built for alpha chains, so its abundance means little. The V gene is TRBV11-2, the J gene TRBJ2-4, with 8 bases that match TRBD1. The CDR3 totals 14 residues. Germline V CDR1 and CDR2: SGHAT, FQNNGV. V lost 5 bases and J lost 8; bases outside the gene matches: 8. CDR3 bases: TGTGCCAGCAGCCGTACAGGGGGTCAGGACATTCAGTACTTC. As protein: CASSRTGGQDIQYF.

A remark on this clonotype: A library prepared for alpha chains yielded this beta chain as an off-target read; its size is of little meaning. V usage is TRBV12-3 or TRBV12-4 and J usage is TRBJ2-1; either TRBD1 or TRBD2 may supply D (6 bases each). V dropped 4 bases and J dropped 7 bases, with 17 bases sitting between them. The CDR3 spans 15 residues. The CDR3 nucleotides read TGTGCCAGCAGTTCACAGGGAGGAGGCATAAATGAGCAGTTCTTC. Amino acids: CASSSQGGGINEQFF.

This clonotype was observed many times. This beta chain came through as a stray read in a library set up for alpha chains, and its size says little. The gene calls are TRBV30 and TRBJ2-2; 14 positions match TRBD2. The CDR3 consists of 16 residues. The ends lost 4 bases at V and 4 bases at J; junction bases unmatched: 5. Germline CDR1 reads GTSNPN; CDR2 reads SVGIG (reference sequence). CDR3 amino acids: CAWIPGLAGVTGELFF. In DNA, the CDR3 is TGTGCCTGGATTCCGGGACTAGCGGGAGTCACCGGGGAGCTGTTTTTT. The full variable domain, with the rest looked up from reference TRBV30 and TRBJ2-2, is SQTIHQWPATLVQPVGSPLSLECTVEGTSNPNLYWYRQAAGRGLQLLFYSVGIGQISSEVPQNLSASRPQDRQFILSSKKLLLSDSGFYLCAWIPGLAGVTGELFFGEGSRLTVL.

This clonotype was observed many times. This beta chain is an unintended read in a library built for alpha chains; its size means little. The rearrangement joins TRBV5-5 to TRBJ2-1; unclear D gene. The V gene lost 1 base and the J gene lost 0 bases, with 8 bases spanning the gap. CDR1 is SGHKS, CDR2 YYEKEE, per germline (reference sequence). The CDR3 sequence is 15 residues long. CDR3 residues: CASSLPVSSYNEQFF. In DNA, the CDR3 is TGTGCCAGCAGCTTGCCCGTGAGCTCCTACAATGAGCAGTTCTTC.

Within the sample, this clonotype is medium-sized (0.01 to 0.1%). This beta chain is an off-target read within a library intended for alpha chains, so its frequency means little. The V and J genes are TRBV29-1 and TRBJ1-1; no clear D. The CDR3 extends over 10 amino acids. The V end lost 7 bases, the J end lost 8 bases, and 11 bases lay between the germline ends. The germline gives CDR1 SQVTM, CDR2 ANQGSEA. The CDR3 DNA follows: TGCAGCGCCCAGACTGCGGAAGCTTTCTTT. Translated: CSAQTAEAFF. Complete variable domain (other parts from reference TRBV29-1 and TRBJ1-1): SAVISQKPSRDICQRGTSLTIQCQVDSQVTMMFWYRQQPGQSLTLIATANQGSEATYESGFVIDKFPISRPNLTFSTLTVSNMSPEDSSIYLCSAQTAEAFFGQGTRLTVV.

This clonotype came up many times. Being off target in a library aimed at alpha chains, this beta chain has a size of little meaning. The chain carries TRBV28 and TRBJ2-7; 8 bases are a match to TRBD1. V trimming: 2 bases; J trimming: 6 bases; junction bases outside the gene matches: 12. Germline CDR1 reads MDHEN; CDR2 reads SYDVKM. The CDR3 has 16 amino acids. CDR3 loop: CASSLPLSGGRGEQYF. CDR3 coding DNA: TGTGCCAGCAGTTTACCCCTATCAGGGGGCCGTGGCGAGCAGTACTTC.

This clonotype occurred many times. This beta chain lies outside the target of a library built for alpha chains; its clone size means little. V and J are TRBV6-1 and TRBJ2-7, with 11 bases identical to TRBD2. CDR1 is MNHNS and CDR2 is SASEGT in the germline V gene. Trimming removed 5 bases from V and 0 bases from J; junction bases left unmatched: 3. This CDR3 region has 15 residues. The CDR3 bases are TGTGCCAGCAGTTTAGCGGGAGGGAGCTCCTACGAGCAGTACTTC. This codes for CASSLAGGSSYEQYF.

There are many counts of this clonotype. Found in a library prepared for alpha chains, this beta chain is an off-target read, and its abundance has little meaning. The chain employs TRBV15 and TRBJ2-1, with TRBD2 matching 10 bases. There are 18 residues in the CDR3. The V and J ends lost 0 bases and 5 bases, in that order; junction bases with no gene match: 10. Germline CDR1 is LNHNV and CDR2 is YYDKDF (reference sequence). CDR3 nucleotide sequence: TGTGCCACCAGCAGAGATTCCCCCCGGACTAGCGGAAACAATGAGCAGTTCTTC. It yields the protein CATSRDSPRTSGNNEQFF.

This clonotype was detected once. The library was designed around alpha chains, so this beta chain is a stray read whose abundance carries little weight. This sequence joins TRBV29-1 and TRBJ2-3; D possibly corresponds to TRBD2 (5 bases). This CDR3 spans 13 amino acids. The ends were cut back, 4 bases at V and 2 bases at J, with 10 bases in the middle. Germline loops: CDR1 SQVTM, CDR2 ANQGSEA. The CDR3 DNA reads as TGCAGCGTTGTTGAGCGGAACACAGATACGCAGTATTTT. It specifies CSVVERNTDTQYF.